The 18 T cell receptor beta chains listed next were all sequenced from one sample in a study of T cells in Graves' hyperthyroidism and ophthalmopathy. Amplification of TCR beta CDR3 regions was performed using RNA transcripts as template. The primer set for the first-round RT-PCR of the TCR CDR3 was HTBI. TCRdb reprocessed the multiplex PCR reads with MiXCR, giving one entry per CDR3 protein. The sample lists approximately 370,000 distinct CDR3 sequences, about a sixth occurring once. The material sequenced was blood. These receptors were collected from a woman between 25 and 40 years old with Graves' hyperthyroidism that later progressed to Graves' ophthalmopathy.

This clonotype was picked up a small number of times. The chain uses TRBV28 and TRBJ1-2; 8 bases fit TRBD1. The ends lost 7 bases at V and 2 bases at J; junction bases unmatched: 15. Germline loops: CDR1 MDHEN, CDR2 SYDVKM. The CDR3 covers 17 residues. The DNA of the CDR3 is TGTGCCAGCACCAAACCTGACCTCTGGACAGGGAACTATGGCTACACCTTC. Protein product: CASTKPDLWTGNYGYTF.

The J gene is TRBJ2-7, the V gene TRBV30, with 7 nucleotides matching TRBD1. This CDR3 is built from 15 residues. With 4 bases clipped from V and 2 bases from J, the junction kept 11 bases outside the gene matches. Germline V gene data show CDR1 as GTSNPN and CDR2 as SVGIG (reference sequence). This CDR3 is CAWNPRDSDPYEQYF. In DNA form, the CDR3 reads TGTGCCTGGAATCCCCGGGACAGCGATCCCTACGAGCAGTACTTC.

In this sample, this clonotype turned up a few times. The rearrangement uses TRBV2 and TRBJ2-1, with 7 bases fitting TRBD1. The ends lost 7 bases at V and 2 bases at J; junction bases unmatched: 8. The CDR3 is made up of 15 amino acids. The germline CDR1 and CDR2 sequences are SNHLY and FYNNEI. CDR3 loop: CASTHRDSPYNEQFF. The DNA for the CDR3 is TGTGCCAGCACCCACCGGGACAGTCCCTACAATGAGCAGTTCTTC.

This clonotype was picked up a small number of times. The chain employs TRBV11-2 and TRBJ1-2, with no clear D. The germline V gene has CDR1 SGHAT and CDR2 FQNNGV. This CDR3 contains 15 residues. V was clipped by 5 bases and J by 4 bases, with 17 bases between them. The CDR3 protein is CASSPRFEISYGYTF. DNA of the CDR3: TGTGCCAGCAGCCCCCGGTTCGAGATCTCCTATGGCTACACCTTC.

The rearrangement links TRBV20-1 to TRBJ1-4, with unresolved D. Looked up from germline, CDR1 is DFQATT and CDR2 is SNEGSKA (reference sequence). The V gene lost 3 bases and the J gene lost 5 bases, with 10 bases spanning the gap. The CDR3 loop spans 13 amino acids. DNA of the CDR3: TGCAGTGCTAGTGTACAGAACAATGAAAAACTGTTTTTT. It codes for CSASVQNNEKLFF.

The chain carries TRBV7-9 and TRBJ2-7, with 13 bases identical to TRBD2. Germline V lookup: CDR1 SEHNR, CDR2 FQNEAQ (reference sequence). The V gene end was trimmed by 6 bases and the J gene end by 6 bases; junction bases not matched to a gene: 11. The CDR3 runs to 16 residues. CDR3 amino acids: CASSTSGGAWSVEQYF. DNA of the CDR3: TGTGCCAGCAGTACTAGCGGGGGGGCCTGGTCGGTCGAGCAGTACTTC. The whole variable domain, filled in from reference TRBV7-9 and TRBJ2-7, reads DTGVSQNPRHKITKRGQNVTFRCDPISEHNRLYWYRQTLGQGPEFLTYFQNEAQLEKSRLLSDRFSAERPKGSFSTLEIQRTEQGDSAMYLCASSTSGGAWSVEQYFGPGTRLTVT.

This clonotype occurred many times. CDR3 nucleotides: TGCAGTGCTAGTAATCTAGCGGACAGGGCTTTCAATCAGCCCCAGCATTTT. Its translation: CSASNLADRAFNQPQHF. This chain links TRBV20-1 with TRBJ1-5; TRBD1 matches 8 bases. The CDR3 extends over 17 amino acids. CDR1 and CDR2 (germline): DFQATT, SNEGSKA (reference sequence). The V segment lost 3 bases and the J segment 3 bases; nucleotides outside the gene matches: 13.

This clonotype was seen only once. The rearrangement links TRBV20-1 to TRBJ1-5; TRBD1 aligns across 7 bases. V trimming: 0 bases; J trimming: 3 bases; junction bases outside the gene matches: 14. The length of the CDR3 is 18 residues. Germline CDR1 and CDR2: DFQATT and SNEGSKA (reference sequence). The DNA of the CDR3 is TGCAGTGCTAGAGACCAGGGACAGACAAATTTTTACAATCAGCCCCAGCATTTT. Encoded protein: CSARDQGQTNFYNQPQHF.

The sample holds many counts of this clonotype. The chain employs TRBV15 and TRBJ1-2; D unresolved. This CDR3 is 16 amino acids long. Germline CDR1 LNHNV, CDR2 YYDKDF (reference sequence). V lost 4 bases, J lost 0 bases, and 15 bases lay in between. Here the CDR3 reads CATSMWEGHPNYGYTF. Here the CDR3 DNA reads TGTGCCACCAGCATGTGGGAGGGCCATCCTAACTATGGCTACACCTTC. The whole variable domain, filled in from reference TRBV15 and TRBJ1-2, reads DAMVIQNPRYQVTQFGKPVTLSCSQTLNHNVMYWYQQKSSQAPKLLFHYYDKDFNNEADTPDNFQSRRPNTSFCFLDIRSPGLGDTAMYLCATSMWEGHPNYGYTFGSGTRLTVV.

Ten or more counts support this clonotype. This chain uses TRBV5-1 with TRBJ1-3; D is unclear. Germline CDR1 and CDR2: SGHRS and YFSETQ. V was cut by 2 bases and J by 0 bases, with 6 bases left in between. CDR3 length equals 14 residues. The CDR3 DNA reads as TGCGCCAGCAGCTTCGGAGACTCTGGAAACACCATATATTTT. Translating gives CASSFGDSGNTIYF.

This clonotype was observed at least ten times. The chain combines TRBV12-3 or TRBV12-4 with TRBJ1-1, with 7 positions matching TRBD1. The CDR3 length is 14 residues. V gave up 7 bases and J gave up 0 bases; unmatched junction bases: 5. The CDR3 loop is CASIPDRVNTEAFF. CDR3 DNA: TGTGCCAGCATCCCTGACAGGGTGAACACTGAAGCTTTCTTT.

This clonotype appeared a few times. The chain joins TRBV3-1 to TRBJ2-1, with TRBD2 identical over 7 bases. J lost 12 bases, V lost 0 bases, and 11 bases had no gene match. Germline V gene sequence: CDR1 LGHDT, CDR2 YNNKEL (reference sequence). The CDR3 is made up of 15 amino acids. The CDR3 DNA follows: TGTGCCAGCAGCCAAGATTTTGCTAGCGGCCTTGGGCAGTTCTTC. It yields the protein CASSQDFASGLGQFF.

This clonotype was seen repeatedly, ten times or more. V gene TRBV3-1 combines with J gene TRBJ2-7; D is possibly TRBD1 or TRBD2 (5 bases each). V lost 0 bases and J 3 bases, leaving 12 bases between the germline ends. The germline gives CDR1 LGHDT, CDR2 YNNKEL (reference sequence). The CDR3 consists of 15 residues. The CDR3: CASSQERDRYYEQYF. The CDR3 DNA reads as TGTGCCAGCAGCCAAGAACGGGACCGATACTACGAGCAGTACTTC.

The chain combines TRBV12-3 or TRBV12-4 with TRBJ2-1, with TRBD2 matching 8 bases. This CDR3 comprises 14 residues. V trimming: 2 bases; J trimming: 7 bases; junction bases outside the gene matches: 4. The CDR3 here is CASSLLAGRNEQFF. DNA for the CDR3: TGTGCCAGCAGTTTACTAGCGGGCCGTAATGAGCAGTTCTTC.

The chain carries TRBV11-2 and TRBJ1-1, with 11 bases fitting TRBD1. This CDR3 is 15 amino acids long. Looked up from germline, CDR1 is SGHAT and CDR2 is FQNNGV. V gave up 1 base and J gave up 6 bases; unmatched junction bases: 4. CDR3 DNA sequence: TGTGCCAGCAGCTTAGGGACAGGGGGCATCGCTGAAGCTTTCTTT. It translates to CASSLGTGGIAEAFF.

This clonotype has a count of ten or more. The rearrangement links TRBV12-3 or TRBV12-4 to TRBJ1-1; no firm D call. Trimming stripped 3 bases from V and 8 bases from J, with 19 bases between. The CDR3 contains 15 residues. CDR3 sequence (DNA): TGTGCCAGCAGTTTTAGTGAGGACGTTAGCCGAGAAGCTTTCTTT. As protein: CASSFSEDVSREAFF.

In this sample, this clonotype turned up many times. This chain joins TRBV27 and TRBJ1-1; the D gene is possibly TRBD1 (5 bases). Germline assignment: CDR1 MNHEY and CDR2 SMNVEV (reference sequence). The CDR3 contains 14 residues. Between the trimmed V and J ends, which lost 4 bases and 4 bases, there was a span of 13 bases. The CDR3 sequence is CASSSWQGLTEAFF. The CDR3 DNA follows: TGTGCCAGCAGTTCTTGGCAGGGCCTCACTGAAGCTTTCTTT.

CDR3 amino acids: CASSSDRGLMNTEAFF. The CDR3 DNA is TGTGCCAGTAGTTCAGACAGGGGGCTCATGAACACTGAAGCTTTCTTT. This chain uses TRBV19 with TRBJ1-1; 10 bases align to TRBD1. Germline loops: CDR1 LNHDA, CDR2 SQIVND (reference sequence). The CDR3 has 16 residues. V shed 5 bases, J shed 0 bases, and the junction held 6 bases outside the gene matches.